The 26 T cell receptor beta chains listed next were all sequenced from one sample in a study of identical twins. TCRdb redid the calling of the 5' RACE reads with MiXCR, one entry per CDR3 protein. The sample has 1,800,000 or so distinct CDR3 sequences, less than 35% seen once; the top ten hold about 0.27%. The sequencing sample was made of cord blood. The receptors derive from a newborn girl in good health.

The genes are TRBV11-2 and TRBJ2-3, with D perhaps TRBD2 (6 bases). The CDR3 contains 16 residues. Trimming took 5 bases from V and 4 from J, leaving 19 bases between them. Germline V gives CDR1 SGHAT, CDR2 FQNNGV. CDR3 sequence: CASSGGTPLVPDTQYF. CDR3 bases: TGTGCCAGCAGCGGCGGGACTCCTCTGGTCCCAGATACGCAGTATTTT.

This clonotype was detected many times. The chain is built from TRBV29-1 and TRBJ2-7, with 9 bases lining up with TRBD1. The germline gives CDR1 SQVTM, CDR2 ANQGSEA. The V segment lost 0 bases and the J segment 9 bases; nucleotides outside the gene matches: 3. The CDR3 consists of 12 residues. CDR3 in DNA: TGCAGCGTTGAAGAGCAGACAGGGGGGCAGTACTTC. Translated, it gives CSVEEQTGGQYF.

There are a few counts of this clonotype. This chain uses TRBV20-1 with TRBJ1-5, with TRBD1 as a possible D gene (6 bases). CDR3 length: 15 amino acids. Trimming shortened V by 2 bases and J by 2 bases, and 13 bases separated the two germline ends. The germline V gene encodes CDR1 DFQATT and CDR2 SNEGSKA (reference sequence). The CDR3 here is CSARTLRQGNQPQHF. The DNA for the CDR3 is TGCAGTGCTAGAACTTTAAGACAGGGCAATCAGCCCCAGCATTTT.

The V gene is TRBV3-1, the J gene TRBJ2-7; D might be TRBD1 (6 bases). This CDR3 comprises 14 residues. V lost 4 bases, J lost 0 bases, and 10 bases lay in between. Germline assignment: CDR1 LGHDT and CDR2 YNNKEL (reference sequence). CDR3: CASSRDISSYEQYF. CDR3 in DNA: TGTGCCAGCAGCCGGGACATCAGCTCCTACGAGCAGTACTTC.

This clonotype has only one observation. The rearrangement joins TRBV27 to TRBJ2-7, with TRBD2 matching 13 bases. CDR1 is MNHEY and CDR2 is SMNVEV in the germline V gene (reference sequence). V lost 11 bases, J lost 7 bases, and 17 bases stayed unmatched. CDR3 length equals 16 residues. The CDR3 sequence is CAGTSGRETSYNEQYF. CDR3 DNA: TGTGCCGGTACTAGCGGGAGGGAGACCTCCTACAATGAGCAGTACTTC.

This clonotype was counted many times. The chain recombines TRBV29-1 with TRBJ1-2; no clear D. Looked up from germline, CDR1 is SQVTM and CDR2 is ANQGSEA. This CDR3 has 13 amino acids. Trimming left V 5 bases short and J 4 bases short, with 14 bases between. The CDR3 region is CSVRVRASYGYTF. CDR3 nucleotide sequence: TGCAGCGTTCGGGTGAGGGCCTCCTATGGCTACACCTTC.

This clonotype has just a few counts. V usage is TRBV11-2 and J usage is TRBJ2-3; 9 positions match TRBD2. There are 18 residues in the CDR3. Germline CDR1 is SGHAT and CDR2 is FQNNGV. Trimming took 5 bases from V and 0 from J; bases not matched to a gene: 12. The CDR3 nucleotides read TGTGCCAGCAGCGGTATAGCGGGAGTTCCCCTTAGCACAGATACGCAGTATTTT. It yields the protein CASSGIAGVPLSTDTQYF.

The sample holds a few counts of this clonotype. The chain recombines TRBV3-1 with TRBJ2-7; a weak D match, TRBD1 (6 bases). The V end lost 3 bases, the J end lost 2 bases, and 20 bases lay between the germline ends. The germline gives CDR1 LGHDT, CDR2 YNNKEL (reference sequence). The CDR3 runs to 17 residues. The CDR3 here is CASSHSYPGHPTYEQYF. CDR3 DNA sequence: TGTGCCAGCAGCCATTCTTACCCGGGACATCCAACCTACGAGCAGTACTTC.

This clonotype was detected a few times. The V call is TRBV20-1, the J call TRBJ2-3, with 9 bases matching TRBD2. From germline, CDR1 is DFQATT and CDR2 SNEGSKA (reference sequence). Trimming removed 6 bases from V and 8 bases from J; junction bases left unmatched: 6. There are 12 residues in the CDR3. This chain's CDR3 is CSATISGGTQYF. CDR3 nucleotides: TGCAGTGCCACCATTAGCGGGGGTACGCAGTATTTT.

The rearrangement joins TRBV20-1 to TRBJ2-1; TRBD1 matches 7 bases. CDR1 and CDR2 (germline): DFQATT, SNEGSKA (reference sequence). V lost 1 base, J lost 4 bases, and 7 bases stayed unmatched. The CDR3 has 15 residues. CDR3 nucleotides: TGCAGTGCTAGAGTGCCTGGGACAGCTTACAATGAGCAGTTCTTC. This codes for CSARVPGTAYNEQFF.

To note about this clonotype: Its ends do not fully match the called genes, so a read error is possible. The chain combines TRBV9 with TRBJ2-1; 11 nucleotides match TRBD2. The CDR3 consists of 15 residues. CDR1 and CDR2 from the germline V gene are SGDLS and YYNGEE. The CDR3 sequence is CASSPGLAVYNERFF. CDR3 in DNA: TGTGCCAGCAGCCCGGGACTAGCGGTTTACAATGAGCGGTTCTTC.

The J gene is TRBJ2-3, the V gene TRBV4-1, with 7 bases fitting TRBD2. CDR1 MGHRA and CDR2 YSYEKL come from the germline V gene. The CDR3 covers 17 residues. V was clipped by 4 bases and J by 2 bases; unmatched bases: 12. For the CDR3, the DNA is TGCGCCAGCAGCCGATTACCACTAGCGATTAACACAGATACGCAGTATTTT. This translates into CASSRLPLAINTDTQYF.

This clonotype was observed once. Sequence at one end of the junction differs from germline and may be a read error. The chain couples TRBV7-2 to TRBJ1-1; D is possibly TRBD1 (6 bases). Germline V lookup: CDR1 SGHTA, CDR2 FQGNSA. The length of the CDR3 is 14 residues. The CDR3 spells CASNLTGTNTEAFF. CDR3 coding DNA: TGTGCCAGCAACTTAACAGGGACGAACACTGAAGCTTTCTTT.

The chain combines TRBV10-3 with TRBJ1-2, with D tentatively TRBD1 (6 bases). The CDR3 is made up of 15 amino acids. Germline CDR1 is ENHRY and CDR2 is SYGVKD. Trimming took 4 bases from V and 3 from J, leaving 15 bases between them. CDR3 residues: CAISGASGDDYGYTF. The CDR3 DNA follows: TGTGCCATCAGTGGGGCCTCAGGGGACGACTATGGCTACACCTTC.

The sample holds a few counts of this clonotype. The J gene is TRBJ1-2, the V gene TRBV27; D ambiguous. The CDR3 is 14 amino acids. Per the germline V gene, CDR1 is MNHEY and CDR2 is SMNVEV (reference sequence). V gave up 3 bases and J gave up 6 bases, with 14 bases separating them. DNA of the CDR3: TGTGCCAGCAGTTTCAGTTCGGGAGGGAATGGCTACACCTTC. It codes for CASSFSSGGNGYTF.

CDR3 in DNA: TGCAGCGTCCCAGGGAGGAGATCCTACGAGCAGTACTTC. As protein: CSVPGRRSYEQYF. This sequence joins TRBV29-1 and TRBJ2-7, with a possible D match to TRBD2 (6 bases). With 6 bases removed from V and 1 base from J, the gap between germline ends came to 13 bases. Per the germline V gene, CDR1 is SQVTM and CDR2 is ANQGSEA. This CDR3 is built from 13 residues.

This clonotype was seen at least ten times. V is TRBV20-1 and J is TRBJ2-4; 11 bases align to TRBD2. The CDR3 has 14 amino acids. Germline V gives CDR1 DFQATT, CDR2 SNEGSKA (reference sequence). V was clipped by 6 bases and J by 1 base; unmatched bases: 2. In DNA, the CDR3 is TGCAGTGCGTCTAGCGGGGGGGCCAAAAACATTCAGTACTTC. This sequence encodes CSASSGGAKNIQYF.

V usage is TRBV5-1 and J usage is TRBJ2-3; maybe TRBD1 (6 bases). Per the germline V gene, CDR1 is SGHRS and CDR2 is YFSETQ. This CDR3 region has 17 residues. The V end was cut by 4 bases, the J end by 2 bases, with 20 bases between. The CDR3 loop is CASSVAPQGWDTDTQYF. CDR3 DNA sequence: TGCGCCAGCAGCGTGGCCCCACAGGGCTGGGACACAGATACGCAGTATTTT.

In its sample, this clonotype was seen a few times. The genes are TRBV7-2 and TRBJ2-3; the D call may be TRBD1 or TRBD2 (7 bases each). Germline CDR1 SGHTA, CDR2 FQGNSA. CDR3 length: 15 residues. Trimming cost V 2 bases and J 5 bases, with 14 bases left between them. The CDR3 nucleotides read TGTGCCAGCAGCTTAATGGCAGGGGGGGGAGATACGCAGTATTTT. This encodes CASSLMAGGGDTQYF.

This clonotype occurred a few times. The rearrangement joins TRBV7-8 to TRBJ2-2, with TRBD2 matching over 7 bases. The CDR3 consists of 17 residues. Germline-derived CDR1 and CDR2 are SGHVS and FQNEAQ. V lost 5 bases and J lost 0; bases outside the gene matches: 9. This chain's CDR3 is CASSGRFGTTNTGELFF. The CDR3 nucleotides read TGTGCCAGCAGCGGCAGGTTCGGGACTACGAACACCGGGGAGCTGTTTTTT.

The chain's CDR3 is CASIGDYYEQYF. The CDR3 bases are TGTGCCAGCATTGGGGACTACTACGAGCAGTACTTC. The chain links TRBV27 to TRBJ2-7; 7 nucleotides match TRBD2. The CDR3 has 12 amino acids. V lost 7 bases to trimming and J lost 3 bases; unmatched junction nucleotides: 3. Per germline, CDR1 MNHEY and CDR2 SMNVEV (reference sequence).

This clonotype was counted a few times. The chain recombines TRBV5-1 with TRBJ2-1; 13 bases match TRBD2. Unmatched junction bases numbered 9, after V lost 4 bases and J lost 5 bases. Per germline, CDR1 SGHRS and CDR2 YFSETQ. CDR3 length equals 17 residues. CDR3 region: CASSPSPTSGRDNEQFF. CDR3 sequence (DNA): TGCGCCAGCAGCCCCTCACCTACTAGCGGGAGGGACAATGAGCAGTTCTTC.

V gene TRBV20-1 combines with J gene TRBJ2-3; possible D gene TRBD1, 5 bases. CDR1 DFQATT and CDR2 SNEGSKA come from the germline V gene (reference sequence). The germline V and J ends were trimmed by 2 bases and 3 bases, with 12 bases remaining between them. This CDR3 is 14 amino acids long. CDR3 coding DNA: TGCAGTGCTAGAAGGACAAGGTTGACAGATACGCAGTATTTT. Its protein product is CSARRTRLTDTQYF.

This clonotype was seen once. CDR3 DNA sequence: TGTGCCATCAGTGCCGGAGACAGTCTAAACACCGGGGAGCTGTTTTTT. The encoded protein is CAISAGDSLNTGELFF. The chain combines TRBV10-3 with TRBJ2-2; D possibly corresponds to TRBD1 (5 bases). The CDR3 length is 16 residues. The V end lost 4 bases, the J end lost 2 bases, and 14 bases lay between the germline ends. Germline values: CDR1 ENHRY, CDR2 SYGVKD.

The chain links TRBV4-1 to TRBJ2-7; 7 nucleotides align to TRBD2. Trimming removed 0 bases from V and 3 bases from J; junction bases left unmatched: 5. Germline V gene lookup returns CDR1 MGHRA and CDR2 YSYEKL. The CDR3 sequence is 15 residues long. The CDR3 region is CASSQDRRERYEQYF. DNA for the CDR3: TGCGCCAGCAGCCAAGATCGGCGGGAGCGCTACGAGCAGTACTTC.

This clonotype has only a few counts. The rearrangement joins TRBV4-2 to TRBJ1-5; no clear D. The CDR3 is 15 residues long. CDR1 and CDR2 from the germline V gene are LGHNA and YNFKEQ. V was clipped by 4 bases and J by 4 bases, with 14 bases between them. Written as DNA, the CDR3 is TGTGCCAGCAGCCCGGAGGAGGCAGCGAATCAGCCCCAGCATTTT. This translates into CASSPEEAANQPQHF.